Ten or more counts support the clone carrying this TCR beta chain. Germline V gene data show CDR1 as SNHLY and CDR2 as FYNNEI. V lost 2 bases and J lost 0; bases outside the gene matches: 3. The CDR3 consists of 15 residues. This entry belongs to a study of spatial heterogeneity in lung cancer. Each TCR cDNA molecule bore a unique molecular identifier. TCRdb processed the 5' RACE reads anew with MiXCR; each CDR3 protein has one entry. Of 20,000 to 25,000 distinct CDR3 sequences listed, 4.6% are singletons. This sample's time point: sample taken at primary tumor resection. The receptor comes from a male donor with early-stage non-small cell lung cancer. The specimen was PBMCs, collected at surgery. The V gene is TRBV2, the J gene TRBJ2-7; the match to TRBD2 covers 8 bases. CDR3 coding DNA: TGTGCCAGCAGTGAATCAAGCGGGGGCTCCTACGAGCAGTACTTC. Its protein is CASSESSGGSYEQYF.